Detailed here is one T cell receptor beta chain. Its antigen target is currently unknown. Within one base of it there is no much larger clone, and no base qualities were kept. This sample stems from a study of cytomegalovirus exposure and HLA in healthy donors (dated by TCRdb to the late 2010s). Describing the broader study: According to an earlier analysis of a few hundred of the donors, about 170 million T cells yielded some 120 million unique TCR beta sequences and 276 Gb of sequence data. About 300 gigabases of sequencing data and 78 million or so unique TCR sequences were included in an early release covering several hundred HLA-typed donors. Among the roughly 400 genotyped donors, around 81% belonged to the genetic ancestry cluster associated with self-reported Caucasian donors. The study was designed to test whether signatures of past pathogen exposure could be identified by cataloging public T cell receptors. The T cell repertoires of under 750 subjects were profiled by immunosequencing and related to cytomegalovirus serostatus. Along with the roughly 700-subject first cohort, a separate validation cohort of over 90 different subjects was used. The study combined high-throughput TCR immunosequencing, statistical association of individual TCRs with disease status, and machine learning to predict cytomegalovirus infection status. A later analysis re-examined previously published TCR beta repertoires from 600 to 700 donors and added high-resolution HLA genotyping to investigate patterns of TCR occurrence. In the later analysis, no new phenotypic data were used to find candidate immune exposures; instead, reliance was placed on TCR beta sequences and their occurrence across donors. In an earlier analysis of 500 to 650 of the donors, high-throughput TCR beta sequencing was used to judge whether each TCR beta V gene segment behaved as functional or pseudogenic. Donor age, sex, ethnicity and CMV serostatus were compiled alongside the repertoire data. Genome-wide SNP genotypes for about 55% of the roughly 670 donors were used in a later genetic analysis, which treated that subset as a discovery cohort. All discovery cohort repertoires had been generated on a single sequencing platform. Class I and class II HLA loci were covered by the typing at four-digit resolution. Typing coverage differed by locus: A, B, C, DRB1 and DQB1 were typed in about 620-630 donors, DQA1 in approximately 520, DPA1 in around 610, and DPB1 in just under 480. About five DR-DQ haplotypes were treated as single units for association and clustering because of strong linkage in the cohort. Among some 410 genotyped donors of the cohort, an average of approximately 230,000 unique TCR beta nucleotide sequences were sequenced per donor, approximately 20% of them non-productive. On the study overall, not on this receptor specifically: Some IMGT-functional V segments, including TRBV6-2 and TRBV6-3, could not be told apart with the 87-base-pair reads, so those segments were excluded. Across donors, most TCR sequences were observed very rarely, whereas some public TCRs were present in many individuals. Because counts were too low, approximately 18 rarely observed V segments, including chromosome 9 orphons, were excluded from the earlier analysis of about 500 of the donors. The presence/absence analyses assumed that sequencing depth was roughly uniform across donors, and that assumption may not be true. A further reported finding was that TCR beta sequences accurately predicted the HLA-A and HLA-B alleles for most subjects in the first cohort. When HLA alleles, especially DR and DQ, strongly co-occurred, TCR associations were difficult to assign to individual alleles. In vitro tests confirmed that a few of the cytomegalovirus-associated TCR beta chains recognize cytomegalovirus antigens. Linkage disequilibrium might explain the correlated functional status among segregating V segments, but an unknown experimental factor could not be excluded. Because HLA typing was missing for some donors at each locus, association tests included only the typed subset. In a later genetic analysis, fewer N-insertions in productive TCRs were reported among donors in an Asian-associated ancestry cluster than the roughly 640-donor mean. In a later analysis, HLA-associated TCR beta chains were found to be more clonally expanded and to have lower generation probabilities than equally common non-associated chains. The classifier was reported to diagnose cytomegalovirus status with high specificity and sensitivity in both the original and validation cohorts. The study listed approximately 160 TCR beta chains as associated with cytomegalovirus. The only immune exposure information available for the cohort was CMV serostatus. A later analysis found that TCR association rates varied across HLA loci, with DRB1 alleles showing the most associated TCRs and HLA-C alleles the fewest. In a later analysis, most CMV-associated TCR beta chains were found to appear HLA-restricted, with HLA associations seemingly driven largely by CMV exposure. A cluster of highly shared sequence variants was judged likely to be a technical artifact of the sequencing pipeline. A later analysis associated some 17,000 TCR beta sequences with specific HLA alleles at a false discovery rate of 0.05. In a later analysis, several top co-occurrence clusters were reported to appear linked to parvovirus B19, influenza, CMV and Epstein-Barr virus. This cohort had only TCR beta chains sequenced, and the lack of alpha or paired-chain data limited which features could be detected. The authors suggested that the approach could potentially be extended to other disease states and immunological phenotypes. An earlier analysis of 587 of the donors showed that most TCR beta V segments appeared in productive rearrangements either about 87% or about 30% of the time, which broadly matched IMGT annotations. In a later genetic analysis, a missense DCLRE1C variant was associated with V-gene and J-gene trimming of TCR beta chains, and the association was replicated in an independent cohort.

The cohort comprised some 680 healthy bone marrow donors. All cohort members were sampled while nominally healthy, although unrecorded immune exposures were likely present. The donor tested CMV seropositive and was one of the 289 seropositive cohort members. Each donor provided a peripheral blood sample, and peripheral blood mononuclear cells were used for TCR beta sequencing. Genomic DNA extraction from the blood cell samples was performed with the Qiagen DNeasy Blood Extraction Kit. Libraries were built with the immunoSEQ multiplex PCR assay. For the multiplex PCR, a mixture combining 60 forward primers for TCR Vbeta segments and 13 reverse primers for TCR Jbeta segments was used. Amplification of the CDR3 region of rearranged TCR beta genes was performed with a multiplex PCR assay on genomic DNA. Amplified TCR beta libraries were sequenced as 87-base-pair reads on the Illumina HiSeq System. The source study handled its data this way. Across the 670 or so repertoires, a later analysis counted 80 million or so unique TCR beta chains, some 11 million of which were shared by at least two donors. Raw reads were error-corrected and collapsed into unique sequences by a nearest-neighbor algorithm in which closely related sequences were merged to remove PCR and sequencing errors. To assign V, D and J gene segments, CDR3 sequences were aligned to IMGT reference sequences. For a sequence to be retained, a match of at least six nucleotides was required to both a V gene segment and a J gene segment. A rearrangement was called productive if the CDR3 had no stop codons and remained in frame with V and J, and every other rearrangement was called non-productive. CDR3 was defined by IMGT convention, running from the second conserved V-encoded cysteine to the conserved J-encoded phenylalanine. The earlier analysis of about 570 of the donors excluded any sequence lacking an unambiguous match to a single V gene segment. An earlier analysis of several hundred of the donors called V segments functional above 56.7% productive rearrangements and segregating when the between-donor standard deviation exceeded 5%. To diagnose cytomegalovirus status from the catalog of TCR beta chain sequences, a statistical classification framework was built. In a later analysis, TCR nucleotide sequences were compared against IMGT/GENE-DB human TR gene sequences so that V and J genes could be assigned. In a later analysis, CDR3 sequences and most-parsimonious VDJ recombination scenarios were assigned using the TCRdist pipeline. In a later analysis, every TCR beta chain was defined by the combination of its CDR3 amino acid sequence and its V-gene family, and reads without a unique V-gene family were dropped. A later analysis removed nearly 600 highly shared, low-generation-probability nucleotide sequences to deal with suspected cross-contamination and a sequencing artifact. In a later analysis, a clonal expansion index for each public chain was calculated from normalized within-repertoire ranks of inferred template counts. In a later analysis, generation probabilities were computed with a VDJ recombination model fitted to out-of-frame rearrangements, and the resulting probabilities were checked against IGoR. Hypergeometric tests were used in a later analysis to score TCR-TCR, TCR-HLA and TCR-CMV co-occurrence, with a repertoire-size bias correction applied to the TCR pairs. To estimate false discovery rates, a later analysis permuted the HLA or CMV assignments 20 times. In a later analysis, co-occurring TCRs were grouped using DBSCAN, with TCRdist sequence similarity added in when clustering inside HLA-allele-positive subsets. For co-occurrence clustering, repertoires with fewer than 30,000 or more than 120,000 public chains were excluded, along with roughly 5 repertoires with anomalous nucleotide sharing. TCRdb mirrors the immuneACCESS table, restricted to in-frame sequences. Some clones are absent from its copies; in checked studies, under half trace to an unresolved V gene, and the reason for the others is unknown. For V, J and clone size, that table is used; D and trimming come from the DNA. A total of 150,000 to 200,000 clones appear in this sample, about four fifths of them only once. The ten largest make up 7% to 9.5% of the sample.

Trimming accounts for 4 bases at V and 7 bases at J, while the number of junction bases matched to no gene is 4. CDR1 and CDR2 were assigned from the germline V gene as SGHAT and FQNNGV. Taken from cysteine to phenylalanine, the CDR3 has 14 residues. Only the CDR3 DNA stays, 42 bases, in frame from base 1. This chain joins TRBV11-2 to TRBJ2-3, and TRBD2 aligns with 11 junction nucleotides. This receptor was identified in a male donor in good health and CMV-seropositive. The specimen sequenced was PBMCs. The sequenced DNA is TGTGCCAGCAGCTCCGGACTAGCGGGTAATACGCAGTATTTT. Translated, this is CASSSGLAGNTQYF.